The 23 T cell receptor beta chains below all came from one sample that was sequenced in a study of shared clonotypes between healthy human individuals (dated by TCRdb to the early 2020s). Library preparation was by the immunoSEQ multiplex PCR assay. In its TCRdb copy, this immuneACCESS table keeps in-frame sequences only and misses some clones. Where compared with another copy, unresolved V genes explain less than half of these, and the others have no known cause. This sample lists roughly 500,000 clones; almost 80% were detected once. Around 13% of the sample belongs to the ten largest clones. Sequencing was performed on PBMCs. The receptor source for this set is a woman in her thirties or forties in good health. Some clones in this sample may be carry-over from other donors' samples.

The chain employs TRBV5-1 and TRBJ2-7; TRBD2 aligns across 7 bases. This CDR3 has 16 amino acids. V shed 0 bases and J 0 bases; nucleotides not matched to a gene: 6. CDR1 is SGHRS and CDR2 is YFSETQ in the germline V gene. CDR3 coding DNA: TGCGCCAGCAGCTTGGTACCTAGCGGTAGCTCCTACGAGCAGTACTTC. It is translated as CASSLVPSGSSYEQYF.

The V and J genes are TRBV27 and TRBJ1-5; D ambiguous. This CDR3 is 15 amino acids long. Trimming took 2 bases from V and 3 from J, leaving 11 bases between them. Germline values: CDR1 MNHEY, CDR2 SMNVEV (reference sequence). The CDR3 here is CASSLRWGDNQPQHF. CDR3 nucleotides: TGTGCCAGCAGTTTAAGGTGGGGAGACAATCAGCCCCAGCATTTT.

This clone ranks as medium-sized (0.01 to 0.1%). In the same sample, other DNA sequences code for this CDR3. The rearrangement uses TRBV30 and TRBJ1-1; D unresolved. Germline loops: CDR1 GTSNPN, CDR2 SVGIG (reference sequence). Trimming stripped 3 bases from V and 6 bases from J, with 11 bases between. The CDR3 is 12 residues long. Here the CDR3 reads CAWREGRSEAFF. DNA for the CDR3: TGTGCCTGGAGGGAGGGTCGCTCTGAAGCTTTCTTT.

The chain has TRBV29-1 and TRBJ1-1; D is uncertain. This CDR3 comprises 11 residues. With 3 bases removed from V and 12 bases from J, the gap between germline ends came to 14 bases. CDR1 SQVTM and CDR2 ANQGSEA come from the germline V gene. The CDR3 nucleotides are TGCAGCGTTGATGAGGCAGAGTCGTCTTTCTTT. Translated, it gives CSVDEAESSFF. Drawing the rest from reference TRBV29-1 and TRBJ1-1, the complete variable domain is SAVISQKPSRDICQRGTSLTIQCQVDSQVTMMFWYRQQPGQSLTLIATANQGSEATYESGFVIDKFPISRPNLTFSTLTVSNMSPEDSSIYLCSVDEAESSFFGQGTRLTVV.

Concerning this clone itself: A read error is the likely source, as a far larger clone sits one nucleotide away. This specimen includes other DNA sequences encoding the same CDR3. This chain uses TRBV30 with TRBJ1-2, with a tentative D call TRBD1 (5 bases). V lost 4 bases to trimming and J lost 4 bases, with 25 bases between them. In germline, CDR1 is GTSNPN, CDR2 SVGIG (reference sequence). This CDR3 spans 17 amino acids. CDR3 sequence reads: CAWISPGTRGRGYGYTF. As DNA, the CDR3 is TGTGCCTGGATCTCTCCGGGGACTAGGGGTCGGGGCTATGGCTACACCTTC.

V is TRBV18 and J is TRBJ2-1, with 10 positions matching TRBD2. V lost 0 bases, J lost 5 bases, and 1 base stayed unmatched. The CDR3 runs to 15 residues. In germline, CDR1 is KGHSH, CDR2 LQKENI. CDR3 in DNA: TGTGCCAGCTCACCACCCAGCGGGAGGGACAATGAGCAGTTCTTC. This sequence encodes CASSPPSGRDNEQFF.

The V and J genes are TRBV29-1 and TRBJ1-1, with D perhaps TRBD1 (5 bases). The CDR3 length is 13 residues. Trimming removed 0 bases at V and 5 bases at J, with 10 bases between. Germline loops: CDR1 SQVTM, CDR2 ANQGSEA. In DNA form, the CDR3 reads TGCAGCGTTGAAGATCGACAGAGTACTGAAGCTTTCTTT. This translates into CSVEDRQSTEAFF.

The chain uses TRBV28 and TRBJ2-7, with TRBD2 matching over 8 bases. V was pared by 6 bases and J by 3 bases, with 10 bases of the junction left unmatched. The CDR3 has 15 amino acids. Germline loops: CDR1 MDHEN, CDR2 SYDVKM. In nucleotides, the CDR3 is TGTGCCAGCAGCAAAACCGGGACTAGTCTCTACGAGCAGTACTTC. Amino acids: CASSKTGTSLYEQYF. Drawing the rest from reference TRBV28 and TRBJ2-7, the complete variable domain is DVKVTQSSRYLVKRTGEKVFLECVQDMDHENMFWYRQDPGLGLRLIYFSYDVKMKEKGDIPEGYSVSREKKERFSLILESASTNQTSMYLCASSKTGTSLYEQYFGPGTRLTVT.

This clone was observed many times. The chain employs TRBV4-2 and TRBJ2-7, with 9 bases that match TRBD1. Germline V gene lookup returns CDR1 LGHNA and CDR2 YNFKEQ. The CDR3 is 15 residues long. V shed 5 bases and J 7 bases; nucleotides not matched to a gene: 12. The chain's CDR3 is CASSTRDREGREQYF. CDR3 sequence (DNA): TGTGCCAGCAGCACCCGGGACAGGGAAGGGCGGGAGCAGTACTTC.

As for this clone: A read error is likely here: a far larger clone is one base away. The chain links TRBV29-1 to TRBJ1-1; D is possibly TRBD1 (6 bases). The germline V gene encodes CDR1 SQVTM and CDR2 ANQGSEA. The CDR3 runs to 13 residues. The V and J ends lost 7 bases and 6 bases respectively, with 18 bases between them. CDR3 amino acids: CSACRDKDAEAFF. CDR3 nucleotide sequence: TGCAGCGCTTGCCGGGACAAGGATGCTGAAGCTTTCTTT.

V and J are TRBV28 and TRBJ2-2; TRBD2 agrees at 12 bases. Germline CDR1 reads MDHEN; CDR2 reads SYDVKM. V trimming: 5 bases; J trimming: 7 bases; junction bases outside the gene matches: 5. The CDR3 has 15 amino acids. In DNA form, the CDR3 reads TGTGCCAGCAGTCCGCTACTAGCGGGAGGCGGGGAGCTGTTTTTT. Its protein product is CASSPLLAGGGELFF.

The chain employs TRBV7-2 and TRBJ2-1; 15 bases fit TRBD2. CDR3 size: 17 residues. The ends lost 5 bases at V and 2 bases at J; junction bases unmatched: 4. CDR1 and CDR2 (germline): SGHTA, FQGNSA. The DNA for the CDR3 is TGTGCCAGCAGCCCCCGGACTAGCGGGAGGGCCTACAATGAGCAGTTCTTC. This codes for CASSPRTSGRAYNEQFF.

The chain uses TRBV5-5 and TRBJ1-5, with 7 bases lining up with TRBD1. The CDR3 runs 14 residues. The germline V gene has CDR1 SGHKS and CDR2 YYEKEE (reference sequence). V trimming: 0 bases; J trimming: 6 bases; junction bases outside the gene matches: 3. CDR3 bases: TGTGCCAGCAGCTTGGGGAACAGGGGTCAGCCCCAGCATTTT. It codes for CASSLGNRGQPQHF.

The chain uses TRBV28 and TRBJ2-1; D is unresolved. V lost 5 bases, J lost 7 bases, and 24 bases lay in between. The CDR3 totals 17 residues. Germline V gene sequence: CDR1 MDHEN, CDR2 SYDVKM. CDR3 nucleotides: TGTGCCAGCAGTCCCAACCCACCTTCGGGCCATCTGAATGAGCAGTTCTTC. Translated, it gives CASSPNPPSGHLNEQFF.

This clone was picked up many times. This chain connects TRBV6-6 to TRBJ1-4; no clear D gene. The V and J ends lost 8 bases and 6 bases respectively, with 7 bases between them. The germline V gene has CDR1 MNHNY and CDR2 SVGAGI (reference sequence). The CDR3 has 11 amino acids. CDR3 bases: TGTGCCAGCGGACCCTATGAAAAACTGTTTTTT. It codes for CASGPYEKLFF.

The chain joins TRBV30 to TRBJ1-6; D is possibly TRBD1 (6 bases). V was pared by 1 base and J by 11 bases, with 12 bases between. CDR3 length: 13 amino acids. The germline V gene encodes CDR1 GTSNPN and CDR2 SVGIG (reference sequence). The CDR3 nucleotides are TGTGCCTGGAGTGAGGGGGAGGTGCCACCCCTCCACTTT. Its protein product is CAWSEGEVPPLHF.

The V call is TRBV28, the J call TRBJ2-7; 14 bases fit TRBD2. The V gene end was trimmed by 3 bases and the J gene end by 6 bases; junction bases not matched to a gene: 7. The V gene's germline CDR1 is MDHEN and CDR2 SYDVKM. The CDR3 has 16 amino acids. The CDR3 DNA sequence: TGTGCCAGCAGTTTGGGACTAGCGGGAGAATTGGTCGAGCAGTACTTC. Residues: CASSLGLAGELVEQYF.

The gene calls are TRBV2 and TRBJ1-6; D not resolved. Trimming cost V 8 bases and J 7 bases, with 18 bases left between them. CDR1 and CDR2 from the germline V gene are SNHLY and FYNNEI. The CDR3 covers 15 residues. Here the CDR3 reads CASVPVRTANSPLHF. The DNA of the CDR3 is TGTGCCAGCGTCCCAGTCAGGACCGCGAATTCACCCCTCCACTTT.

This clone has only a few counts. The chain carries TRBV10-3 and TRBJ2-7; 7 bases line up with TRBD2. The V segment lost 3 bases and the J segment 2 bases; nucleotides outside the gene matches: 10. The germline V gene encodes CDR1 ENHRY and CDR2 SYGVKD. The CDR3 covers 16 residues. CDR3 in DNA: TGTGCCATCAGTGAAAGGGGTAGCGGGTTGCCCTACGAGCAGTACTTC. This translates into CAISERGSGLPYEQYF.

This chain joins TRBV5-1 and TRBJ1-2; no firm D call. V lost 2 bases and J 3 bases, leaving 11 bases between the germline ends. The germline gives CDR1 SGHRS, CDR2 YFSETQ. The CDR3 is made up of 14 amino acids. The CDR3 nucleotides read TGCGCCAGCAGCTTAGACGGTAGTGACTATGGCTACACCTTC. Amino acids: CASSLDGSDYGYTF.

J is TRBJ2-6 and V is TRBV7-2; D may be TRBD1 (5 bases). The V and J ends lost 5 bases and 0 bases respectively, with 11 bases between them. The germline CDR1 and CDR2 sequences are SGHTA and FQGNSA. CDR3 length equals 16 residues. CDR3 loop: CASSVSTGSGANVLTF. CDR3 DNA: TGTGCCAGCAGCGTTAGCACAGGCTCTGGGGCCAACGTCCTGACTTTC.

V is TRBV7-9 and J is TRBJ2-1, with 7 nucleotides matching TRBD2. Germline V CDR1 and CDR2: SEHNR, FQNEAQ (reference sequence). This CDR3 comprises 15 residues. With V trimmed by 4 bases and J by 4 bases, 7 bases remained unmatched. CDR3 nucleotide sequence: TGTGCCAGCAGCTCCCCTGGCGGGAGATACAATGAGCAGTTCTTC. This sequence encodes CASSSPGGRYNEQFF.

The J gene is TRBJ2-5, the V gene TRBV5-4; D might be TRBD2 (5 bases). The V gene's germline CDR1 is SGHNT and CDR2 YYREEE (reference sequence). Trimming took 4 bases from V and 2 from J, leaving 12 bases between them. This CDR3 is 14 amino acids long. CDR3 coding DNA: TGTGCCAGCAGCCTGGACCCGGGACAAGAGACCCAGTACTTC. Amino acid sequence: CASSLDPGQETQYF.